Shown below are 28 T cell receptor beta chains from a single sample sequenced in a study of blood T cell repertoires in COVID-19. Profiling relied on immunoSEQ multiplex PCR, and the TCRdb table lists in-frame clones only, not all of them. The sample shows roughly 200,000 clones, just under 80% of them seen only once. Sequencing input: peripheral blood. These receptors all stem from a woman over 75 with active or convalescent COVID-19.

J is TRBJ1-6 and V is TRBV3-1 (or the pseudogene TRBV3-2), with D tentatively TRBD1 (5 bases). Germline assignment: CDR1 LGHDT and CDR2 YNNKEL (reference sequence). With 1 base removed from V and 8 bases from J, the gap between germline ends came to 12 bases. CDR3 length equals 15 residues. CDR3 loop: CASSQGQPSDSPLHF. The CDR3 bases are TGTGCCAGCAGCCAAGGACAGCCTAGCGATTCACCCCTCCACTTT.

The J gene is TRBJ2-5, the V gene TRBV2; possibly TRBD1 for D (6 bases). From germline, CDR1 is SNHLY and CDR2 FYNNEI. Trimming stripped 7 bases from V and 2 bases from J, with 11 bases between. The CDR3 is 13 amino acids. The CDR3, as DNA: TGTGCCAGCACCGGACAGCGGCAAGAGACCCAGTACTTC. Encoded protein: CASTGQRQETQYF.

This clone was seen a single time. V and J are TRBV28 and TRBJ1-5, with 10 bases aligning to TRBD1. The CDR3 runs 17 residues. After removal of 3 bases from V and 0 bases from J, the junction contained 5 bases not matched to a gene. The germline V gene has CDR1 MDHEN and CDR2 SYDVKM. The CDR3 loop reads CASSFGTGVFSNQPQHF. The CDR3 DNA follows: TGTGCCAGCAGTTTCGGGACAGGGGTTTTTAGCAATCAGCCCCAGCATTTT.

The chain combines TRBV7-8 with TRBJ1-1, with D unresolved. Per the germline V gene, CDR1 is SGHVS and CDR2 is FQNEAQ. This CDR3 contains 13 residues. Trimming stripped 5 bases from V and 4 bases from J, with 11 bases between. This CDR3 is CASSRRSGTEAFF. DNA for the CDR3: TGTGCCAGCAGCCGGCGAAGCGGCACTGAAGCTTTCTTT.

This chain connects TRBV5-1 to TRBJ2-3; D gene ambiguous. Germline lookup yields CDR1 SGHRS and CDR2 YFSETQ. This CDR3 is 17 amino acids long. V shed 4 bases and J shed 0 bases, with 18 bases lying between them. The CDR3 coding sequence is TGCGCCAGCAGCCCCACCCCGGGTCGGCGTAGCACAGATACGCAGTATTTT. It yields the protein CASSPTPGRRSTDTQYF.

Only one count was recorded for this clone. The genes are TRBV11-1 and TRBJ2-1, with TRBD2 matching over 8 bases. Germline V gene data show CDR1 as SGHAT and CDR2 as FQDESV (reference sequence). The ends lost 7 bases at V and 9 bases at J; junction bases unmatched: 14. The length of the CDR3 is 15 residues. The CDR3 loop is CASTRLSGGPGEQFF. The CDR3 DNA is TGTGCCAGCACCCGGCTAAGCGGGGGCCCGGGTGAGCAGTTCTTC.

As for this clone: An end of the junction differs from the germline gene, which may be a read error. The chain recombines TRBV5-1 with TRBJ2-2; TRBD1 aligns across 7 bases. CDR1 is SGHRS, CDR2 YFSETQ, per germline. The CDR3 sequence is 14 residues long. CDR3 DNA: TGCGCCAGCACGGACAGGACGAACGCCGGGGAGCTGTTTTTT. Amino acids: CASTDRTNAGELFF.

The CDR3 sequence: CSVPGTGNTEAFF. The CDR3 nucleotides read TGCAGCGTGCCCGGGACAGGGAACACTGAAGCTTTCTTT. The genes are TRBV29-1 and TRBJ1-1; 8 positions match TRBD1. The length of the CDR3 is 13 residues. V shed 6 bases and J 1 base; nucleotides not matched to a gene: 4. CDR1 is SQVTM and CDR2 is ANQGSEA in the germline V gene.

This chain links TRBV7-2 with TRBJ1-5, with 7 bases identical to TRBD1. This CDR3 has 15 amino acids. Per the germline V gene, CDR1 is SGHTA and CDR2 is FQGNSA. V was pared by 1 base and J by 3 bases, with 3 bases of the junction left unmatched. CDR3 sequence (DNA): TGTGCCAGCAGCTTAGACAGGGGTCTCAATCAGCCCCAGCATTTT. This codes for CASSLDRGLNQPQHF.

This clone was seen once. The chain joins TRBV4-2 to TRBJ2-1; D may be TRBD2 (7 bases). Trimming shortened V by 2 bases and J by 7 bases, and 15 bases separated the two germline ends. Germline-derived CDR1 and CDR2 are LGHNA and YNFKEQ. This CDR3 contains 15 residues. CDR3 bases: TGTGCCAGCAGCCAATACCGGGGGGCCAGGAATGAGCAGTTCTTC. Translating gives CASSQYRGARNEQFF.

V usage is TRBV5-1 and J usage is TRBJ2-5, with a tentative D call TRBD1 (5 bases). Trimming took 0 bases from V and 6 from J, leaving 15 bases between them. CDR3 size: 15 residues. Germline V gene lookup returns CDR1 SGHRS and CDR2 YFSETQ. This CDR3 is CASSLETGNKQTQYF. In nucleotides, the CDR3 is TGCGCCAGCAGCTTGGAAACAGGAAACAAGCAGACCCAGTACTTC. Variable domain in full (rest from reference TRBV5-1 and TRBJ2-5): KAGVTQTPRYLIKTRGQQVTLSCSPISGHRSVSWYQQTPGQGLQFLFEYFSETQRNKGNFPGRFSGRQFSNSRSEMNVSTLELGDSALYLCASSLETGNKQTQYFGPGTRLLVL.

CDR3 amino acids: CASSISTGLYGYTF. The CDR3, as DNA: TGTGCCAGCAGTATCTCGACAGGACTCTATGGCTACACCTTC. This chain uses TRBV6-2 or TRBV6-3 with TRBJ1-2, with D possibly TRBD1 on 6 matching bases. CDR1 and CDR2 from the germline V gene are MNHEY and SVGEGT. The CDR3 loop spans 14 amino acids. V shed 5 bases and J shed 4 bases, with 14 bases lying between them.

The chain is built from TRBV6-5 and TRBJ2-4; weak D call: TRBD2 (5 bases). The length of the CDR3 is 13 residues. Trimming removed 6 bases at V and 5 bases at J, with 11 bases between. CDR1 and CDR2 from the germline V gene are MNHEY and SVGAGI. As DNA, the CDR3 is TGTGCCAGCAGAGGCGGTAGCGAAAACATTCAGTACTTC. It translates to CASRGGSENIQYF.

V is TRBV6-5 and J is TRBJ2-2; 7 nucleotides line up with TRBD2. Germline CDR1 is MNHEY and CDR2 is SVGAGI. The CDR3 consists of 15 residues. V shed 6 bases and J 4 bases; nucleotides not matched to a gene: 8. The CDR3 sequence is CASRGRGDSTGELFF. The CDR3 DNA follows: TGTGCCAGCAGGGGGAGGGGTGATAGCACCGGGGAGCTGTTTTTT.

The CDR3 loop reads CSVGDRAFGNTIYF. The CDR3 region has the DNA TGCAGCGTCGGTGACAGGGCCTTTGGAAACACCATATATTTT. The chain uses TRBV29-1 and TRBJ1-3; 7 bases align to TRBD1. The CDR3 runs 14 residues. V shed 6 bases, J shed 3 bases, and the junction held 8 bases outside the gene matches. Looked up from germline, CDR1 is SQVTM and CDR2 is ANQGSEA.

The V and J genes are TRBV6-5 and TRBJ2-3; D perhaps matches TRBD2 (5 bases). The CDR3 covers 15 residues. The V gene lost 0 bases and the J gene lost 1 base, with 8 bases spanning the gap. CDR1 MNHEY and CDR2 SVGAGI come from the germline V gene. The CDR3 region has the DNA TGTGCCAGCAGTTACTCTAGCGTCCGCACAGATACGCAGTATTTT. It codes for CASSYSSVRTDTQYF.

The chain is built from TRBV7-8 and TRBJ2-3, with 7 bases aligning to TRBD2. CDR1 and CDR2 from the germline V gene are SGHVS and FQNEAQ. The junction had 11 bases not matched to a gene; V was cut back by 6 bases and J by 2 bases. The CDR3 is 16 residues long. CDR3 region: CASRRIEAGLTDTQYF. In DNA, the CDR3 is TGTGCCAGCAGGCGGATAGAAGCGGGGCTCACAGATACGCAGTATTTT.

The CDR3 here is CASSQGQGNYGYTF. In DNA, the CDR3 is TGTGCCAGCAGTCAGGGACAGGGGAACTATGGCTACACCTTC. The genes are TRBV2 and TRBJ1-2, with 10 bases lining up with TRBD1. From germline, CDR1 is SNHLY and CDR2 FYNNEI. V trimming: 5 bases; J trimming: 2 bases; junction bases outside the gene matches: 2. The CDR3 loop spans 14 amino acids.

The chain joins TRBV5-1 to TRBJ2-7, with TRBD2 matching over 9 bases. The CDR3 extends over 14 amino acids. Germline values: CDR1 SGHRS, CDR2 YFSETQ. V was pared by 0 bases and J by 6 bases, with 4 bases of the junction left unmatched. The CDR3 here is CASSLVAGAPEQYF. In DNA form, the CDR3 reads TGCGCCAGCAGCTTGGTAGCGGGGGCCCCCGAGCAGTACTTC.

This clone occurred a few times. CDR3: CASSRQKNYGYTF. DNA of the CDR3: TGTGCCAGCAGTCGACAGAAAAACTATGGCTACACCTTC. The chain uses TRBV6-5 and TRBJ1-2, with a possible D match to TRBD1 (5 bases). There are 13 residues in the CDR3. Looked up from germline, CDR1 is MNHEY and CDR2 is SVGAGI. Trimming took off 5 bases at V and 2 bases at J, with 9 bases between the two ends.

The J gene is TRBJ1-6, the V gene TRBV29-1; possible D gene TRBD1, 6 bases. The CDR3 sequence is 12 residues long. The V gene's germline CDR1 is SQVTM and CDR2 ANQGSEA. V shed 4 bases and J shed 5 bases, with 6 bases lying between them. The CDR3 DNA is TGCAGCGTTGGGGACAATAATTCACCCCTCCACTTT. Its protein is CSVGDNNSPLHF.

This rearrangement joins TRBV11-2 to TRBJ2-5; 11 bases are shared with TRBD1. V dropped 1 base and J dropped 7; count of bases not matched to a gene: 8. In germline, CDR1 is SGHAT, CDR2 FQNNGV. CDR3 size: 16 residues. In nucleotides, the CDR3 is TGTGCCAGCAGCTTAGGTGCGGGACAGGGGGGTAGGACCCAGTACTTC. As protein: CASSLGAGQGGRTQYF.

CDR3 coding DNA: TGCGCCAGCAGCGCGGGACAGTGGTTCGGGGAGCTGTTTTTT. This gives the protein CASSAGQWFGELFF. V usage is TRBV5-1 and J usage is TRBJ2-2, with D possibly matching TRBD1 (7 bases). CDR1 and CDR2 from the germline V gene are SGHRS and YFSETQ. The CDR3 contains 14 residues. The ends were cut back, 4 bases at V and 7 bases at J, with 14 bases in the middle.

This clone was seen just once. This chain uses TRBV5-1 with TRBJ2-7; possible D gene TRBD1, 6 bases. The CDR3 is 14 amino acids. CDR1 and CDR2 from the germline V gene are SGHRS and YFSETQ. The germline V and J ends were trimmed by 4 bases and 3 bases, with 14 bases remaining between them. In DNA form, the CDR3 reads TGCGCCAGCAGCCCTAATGGCAGGGGCTACGAGCAGTACTTC. This encodes CASSPNGRGYEQYF.

The chain recombines TRBV7-9 with TRBJ2-1, with 7 bases lining up with TRBD2. The junction had 10 bases not matched to a gene; V was cut back by 1 base and J by 7 bases. CDR1 SEHNR and CDR2 FQNEAQ come from the germline V gene (reference sequence). The CDR3 runs to 16 residues. The CDR3 nucleotides read TGTGCCAGCAGCTTAGATGGCGGGGGTTCCTCAAATGAGCAGTTCTTC. The encoded protein is CASSLDGGGSSNEQFF.

The CDR3 spells CASKSRGVTDTQYF. CDR3 coding DNA: TGTGCCAGCAAATCGCGGGGGGTCACAGATACGCAGTATTTT. The chain joins TRBV6-5 to TRBJ2-3; 8 bases line up with TRBD2. The junction had 5 bases not matched to a gene; V was cut back by 7 bases and J by 2 bases. CDR1 and CDR2 from the germline V gene are MNHEY and SVGAGI. This CDR3 spans 14 amino acids.

This chain connects TRBV11-2 to TRBJ1-3, with D hard to call. CDR1 is SGHAT, CDR2 FQNNGV, per germline. CDR3 size: 15 residues. V was cut by 4 bases and J by 7 bases, with 17 bases left in between. CDR3 residues: CASSSLRVGINTIYF. The CDR3 DNA is TGTGCCAGCAGCTCTCTGAGGGTTGGGATCAACACCATATATTTT.

This chain joins TRBV11-1 and TRBJ2-5; possible D gene TRBD2, 5 bases. This CDR3 contains 14 residues. With 5 bases removed from V and 5 bases from J, the gap between germline ends came to 15 bases. Germline CDR1 SGHAT, CDR2 FQDESV (reference sequence). The CDR3 loop is CASSRVASFETQYF. CDR3 sequence (DNA): TGTGCCAGCAGCCGCGTCGCTAGCTTTGAGACCCAGTACTTC.